Listed below are T cell receptor beta chains from one sample, sequenced in a study of cytomegalovirus exposure and HLA in healthy donors. Data came from immunoSEQ multiplex PCR; TCRdb stores just in-frame clones and leaves some out. The table shows tens of thousands of clones, with approximately 80% occurring only once. Input material: PBMCs. The receptor set was obtained from a male donor in good health and CMV-seronegative. CDR3s include the opening cysteine and the closing phenylalanine or tryptophan. Each record gives: J gene, clone size, D gene, V gene, CDR3 DNA, CDR3 protein. The D gene is left open where the match is weak. A clone size is listed for some rows: how often the clone was seen (once, few, many), or a class if it is expanded.

J gene: TRBJ2-2
clone size: -
D gene: TRBD1
V gene: TRBV29-1
CDR3 DNA: TGCAGCGGACAGGGGAACACCGGGGAGCTGTTTTTT
CDR3 protein: CSGQGNTGELFF

J gene: TRBJ1-6
clone size: -
D gene: TRBD1
V gene: TRBV28
CDR3 DNA: TGTGCCAGCAGTCACCTTGACAGGGGGGCCTCTTATTCACCCCTCCACTTT
CDR3 protein: CASSHLDRGASYSPLHF

J gene: TRBJ1-2
clone size: -
D gene: -
V gene: TRBV5-1
CDR3 DNA: TGCGCCAGCAGCTTGGTGGACAGCTATGGCTACACCTTC
CDR3 protein: CASSLVDSYGYTF

J gene: TRBJ1-3
clone size: -
D gene: TRBD1
V gene: TRBV19
CDR3 DNA: TGTGCCAGTAGTAGCCGGGACAGGGCCGGAGACACCATATATTTT
CDR3 protein: CASSSRDRAGDTIYF

J gene: TRBJ2-7
clone size: -
D gene: -
V gene: TRBV28
CDR3 DNA: TGTGCCAGCAGTTACCCCCCGCTCGGTATCTACGAGCAGTACTTC
CDR3 protein: CASSYPPLGIYEQYF

J gene: TRBJ1-1
clone size: -
D gene: -
V gene: TRBV28
CDR3 DNA: TGTGCCAGCAGTTGGGGGGGATCAGAAGCTTTCTTT
CDR3 protein: CASSWGGSEAFF

J gene: TRBJ1-6
clone size: -
D gene: -
V gene: TRBV25-1
CDR3 DNA: TGTGCCAGCAGTGATCCCTCGGGGAGCGATTCACCCCTCCACTTT
CDR3 protein: CASSDPSGSDSPLHF

J gene: TRBJ1-4
clone size: -
D gene: -
V gene: TRBV28
CDR3 DNA: TGTGCCAGCAGCCTATTACGACCTCCCGGGGAGGAAAAACTGTTTTTT
CDR3 protein: CASSLLRPPGEEKLFF

J gene: TRBJ2-2
clone size: -
D gene: -
V gene: TRBV7-9
CDR3 DNA: TGTGCCAGCAGCTTAATACCCATACAGGGACCTCCCGTGACCGGGGAGCTGTTTTTT
CDR3 protein: CASSLIPIQGPPVTGELFF

J gene: TRBJ1-1
clone size: -
D gene: -
V gene: TRBV4-1
CDR3 DNA: TGCGCCAGCAGCCAAGCTCGCGGGGGTGAAGCTTTCTTT
CDR3 protein: CASSQARGGEAFF

J gene: TRBJ2-3
clone size: once
D gene: TRBD2
V gene: TRBV5-1
CDR3 DNA: TGCGCCAGCAGCGACGATGGTGGACTAGCCTTTTACACAGATACGCAGTATTTT
CDR3 protein: CASSDDGGLAFYTDTQYF

J gene: TRBJ1-1
clone size: -
D gene: -
V gene: TRBV6-5
CDR3 DNA: TGTGCCAGCAGTTACCCGGGCCAGCCTAGGGGGACTGAAGCTTTCTTT
CDR3 protein: CASSYPGQPRGTEAFF